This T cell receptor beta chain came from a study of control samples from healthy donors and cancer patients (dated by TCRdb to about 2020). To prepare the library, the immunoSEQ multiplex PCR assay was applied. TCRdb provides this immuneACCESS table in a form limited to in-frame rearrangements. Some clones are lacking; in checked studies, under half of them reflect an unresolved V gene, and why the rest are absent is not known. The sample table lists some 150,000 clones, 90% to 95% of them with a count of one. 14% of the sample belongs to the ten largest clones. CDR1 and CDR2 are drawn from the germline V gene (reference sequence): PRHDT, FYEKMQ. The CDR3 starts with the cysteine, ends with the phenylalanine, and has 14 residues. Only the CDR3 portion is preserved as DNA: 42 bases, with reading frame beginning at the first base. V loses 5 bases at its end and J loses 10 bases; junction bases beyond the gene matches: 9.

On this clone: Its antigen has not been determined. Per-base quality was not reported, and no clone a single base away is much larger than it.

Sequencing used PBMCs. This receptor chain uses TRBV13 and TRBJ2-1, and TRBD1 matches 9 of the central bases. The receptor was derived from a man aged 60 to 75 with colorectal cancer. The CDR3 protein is CASSPPTGGVEQFF. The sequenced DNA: TGTGCCAGCAGCCCTCCAACAGGGGGCGTGGAGCAGTTCTTC. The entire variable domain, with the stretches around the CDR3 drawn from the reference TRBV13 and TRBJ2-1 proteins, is AAGVIQSPRHLIKEKRETATLKCYPIPRHDTVYWYQQGPGQDPQFLISFYEKMQSDKGSIPDRFSAQQFSDYHSELNMSSLELGDSALYFCASSPPTGGVEQFFGPGTRLTVL.